The clone carrying this TCR beta chain was recorded only once. Generated by immunoSEQ multiplex PCR, the TCRdb table keeps only in-frame clones and is missing some. The top ten hold about 7% of the sample, which has about 190,000 clones, 75% to 90% seen once. These data come from a study of blood T cell repertoires in COVID-19. The wider study: The cDNA or gDNA used as material had been derived from T cells, B-cell-depleted T cells, or PBMCs.

This CDR3 comprises 13 residues. Germline CDR1 MNHEY, CDR2 SMNVEV (reference sequence). V lost 5 bases, J lost 2 bases, and 9 bases lay in between. Source material: peripheral blood. The TCR originated in a man in his forties with acute or convalescent COVID-19. The chain combines TRBV27 with TRBJ1-1; D perhaps matches TRBD1 (5 bases). Here the CDR3 reads CASSKQANTEAFF. The CDR3 nucleotides are TGTGCCAGCAGTAAACAGGCAAACACTGAAGCTTTCTTT.